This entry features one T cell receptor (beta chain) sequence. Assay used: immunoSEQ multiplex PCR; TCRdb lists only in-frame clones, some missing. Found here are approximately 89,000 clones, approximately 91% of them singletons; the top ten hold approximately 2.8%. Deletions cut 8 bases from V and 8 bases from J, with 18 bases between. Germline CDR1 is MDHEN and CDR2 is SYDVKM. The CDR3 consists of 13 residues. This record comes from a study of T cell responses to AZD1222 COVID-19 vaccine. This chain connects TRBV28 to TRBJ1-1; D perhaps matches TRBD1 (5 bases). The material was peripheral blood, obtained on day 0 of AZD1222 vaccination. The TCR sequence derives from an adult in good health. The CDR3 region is CASLTPGRSEAFF. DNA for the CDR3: TGTGCCAGCTTGACACCGGGACGATCGGAAGCTTTCTTT.